A single sample gave rise to the 9 T cell receptor beta chains below, sequenced in a study of blood T cell repertoires in COVID-19. Some clones are missing from TCRdb's copy, which holds only in-frame ones; the method was immunoSEQ multiplex PCR. Here the sample spans 300,000 to 400,000 clones, 88% being singletons. The sequenced sample consisted of peripheral blood. These receptors came from a woman between 25 and 40 years old with COVID-19, enrolled during active disease.

The J gene is TRBJ2-7, the V gene TRBV25-1, with TRBD1 matching over 9 bases. CDR3 length equals 13 residues. Trimming at V came to 6 bases and at J to 6 bases, leaving 6 bases not matched to a gene. In germline, CDR1 is MGHDK, CDR2 SYGVNS. CDR3 residues: CASRGTGRGEQYF. The CDR3 DNA follows: TGTGCCAGCAGAGGGACAGGGCGAGGCGAGCAGTACTTC.

The chain has TRBV7-6 and TRBJ2-3, with 9 nucleotides matching TRBD2. V lost 1 base, J lost 4 bases, and 3 bases stayed unmatched. The CDR3 loop spans 15 amino acids. Looked up from germline, CDR1 is SGHVS and CDR2 is FNYEAQ. CDR3: CASSLGVAGADTQYF. As DNA, the CDR3 is TGTGCCAGCAGCTTAGGGGTAGCGGGGGCAGATACGCAGTATTTT.

The rearrangement links TRBV12-3 or TRBV12-4 to TRBJ2-1; D not resolved. This CDR3 is built from 11 residues. The V gene lost 5 bases and the J gene lost 7 bases, with 6 bases spanning the gap. CDR3: CASSVRNEQFF. CDR3 sequence (DNA): TGTGCCAGCAGTGTTCGGAATGAGCAGTTCTTC.

The CDR3 DNA follows: TGTGCCAGCAGCTTAGTCGATTTGAGTAACACTGAAGCTTTCTTT. It translates to CASSLVDLSNTEAFF. The gene calls are TRBV11-3 and TRBJ1-1; D call uncertain. The CDR3 covers 15 residues. From germline, CDR1 is SGHNT and CDR2 YENEEA. Trimming stripped 1 base from V and 2 bases from J, with 11 bases between.

The chain is built from TRBV29-1 and TRBJ2-5; D possibly corresponds to TRBD2 (7 bases). V was trimmed by 6 bases and J by 5 bases, leaving 19 bases between them. This CDR3 has 14 amino acids. Germline loops: CDR1 SQVTM, CDR2 ANQGSEA. The CDR3 reads CSVLRRGRGETQYF. The CDR3 DNA follows: TGCAGCGTCTTACGGCGGGGGAGGGGGGAGACCCAGTACTTC.

The rearrangement uses TRBV9 and TRBJ2-2; TRBD2 matches at 10 bases. CDR1 is SGDLS and CDR2 is YYNGEE in the germline V gene. CDR3 size: 17 residues. V lost 1 base and J lost 2; bases outside the gene matches: 5. As DNA, the CDR3 is TGTGCCAGCAGCGTACTAGCGGGGGCCCCCAACACCGGGGAGCTGTTTTTT. This translates into CASSVLAGAPNTGELFF.

This clone has a single count. The gene calls are TRBV28 and TRBJ1-2; D is unclear. This CDR3 is 12 amino acids long. Looked up from germline, CDR1 is MDHEN and CDR2 is SYDVKM. V gave up 3 bases and J gave up 8 bases, with 10 bases separating them. The CDR3 is CASSLGPVGYTF. The CDR3 coding sequence is TGTGCCAGCAGTTTGGGCCCTGTCGGCTACACCTTC.

This clone appeared once. This chain connects TRBV2 to TRBJ2-5; 8 bases agree with TRBD2. The CDR3 consists of 13 residues. Germline V gene sequence: CDR1 SNHLY, CDR2 FYNNEI. DNA for the CDR3: TGTGCATGGCGGGTAGCGGGGCAAGAGACCCAGTACTTC. It is translated as CAWRVAGQETQYF.

The rearrangement joins TRBV21-1 to TRBJ2-3; TRBD1 was called by the table and not checked on the DNA. TRBV21-1 is a documented pseudogene. There are 17 residues in the CDR3. The CDR3: CASNAGQQGGKTDTQYF. CDR3 coding DNA: TGTGCCAGCAACGCCGGCCAACAGGGGGGAAAAACAGATACGCAGTATTTT.